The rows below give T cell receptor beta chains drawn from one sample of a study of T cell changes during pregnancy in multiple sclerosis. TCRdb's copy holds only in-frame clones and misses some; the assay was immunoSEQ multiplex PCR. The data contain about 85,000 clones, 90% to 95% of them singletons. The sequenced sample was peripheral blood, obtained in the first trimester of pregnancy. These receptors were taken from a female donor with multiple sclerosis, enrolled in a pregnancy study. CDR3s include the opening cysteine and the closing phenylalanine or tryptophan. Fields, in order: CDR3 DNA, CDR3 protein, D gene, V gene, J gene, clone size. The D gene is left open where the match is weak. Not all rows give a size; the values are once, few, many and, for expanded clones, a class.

TGTGCCAGCAGCTTAGATTACAGCGAGCGGGGCAACTACGAGCAGTACTTC	CASSLDYSERGNYEQYF	TRBD2	TRBV11-2	TRBJ2-7	NA
TGCGCCAGCAGCCAAGAGCCCCCTAGCGGGGCTACCTACGAGCAGTACTTC	CASSQEPPSGATYEQYF	TRBD2	TRBV4-1	TRBJ2-7	NA
TGCAGCGTTCCAACTAGCGGAAGCACAGATACGCAGTATTTT	CSVPTSGSTDTQYF	TRBD2	TRBV29-1	TRBJ2-3	NA
TGTGCCACAGGGGGAAGCACAGATACGCAGTATTTT	CATGGSTDTQYF	TRBD1	TRBV28	TRBJ2-3	NA
TGTGCCAGTAGTCTCCAGGGGGCTAACTATGGCTACACCTTC	CASSLQGANYGYTF	TRBD1	TRBV19	TRBJ1-2	NA
TGTGCCAGCAGTTTAGCTGGGGCTAGCGGGTCCTACGAGCAGTACTTC	CASSLAGASGSYEQYF	TRBD2	TRBV28	TRBJ2-7	NA
TGTGCCAGCAGTACAGGGCTTAGCAATCAGCCCCAGCATTTT	CASSTGLSNQPQHF	NA	TRBV28	TRBJ1-5	NA
TGTGCCAGCAGTCCCAGCGGGGGGGCGACAGATACGCAGTATTTT	CASSPSGGATDTQYF	TRBD2	TRBV6-4	TRBJ2-3	NA
TGTGCCAGCAGCTTAGCGAATGGTCAGGGCTACACCTTC	CASSLANGQGYTF	NA	TRBV7-9	TRBJ1-2	NA
TGTGCCACCAGCAGACCTGAGCAGGGGACGGTGGAAGCTTTCTTT	CATSRPEQGTVEAFF	NA	TRBV15	TRBJ1-1	NA
TGTGCCAGCAGTTTAAGGCGGACTGGAACCTACGAGCAGTACTTC	CASSLRRTGTYEQYF	NA	TRBV27	TRBJ2-7	NA
TGTGCCGGAAACCCGGGACAGCCTAATGAAAAACTGTTTTTT	CAGNPGQPNEKLFF	TRBD1	TRBV2	TRBJ1-4	NA
TGCAGCGTGGGCCCAGGGGGCACTGAAGCTTTCTTT	CSVGPGGTEAFF	TRBD1	TRBV29-1	TRBJ1-1	NA
TGTGCCAGCATCCCGGACCTAAAGGGACTAGCGGGAAGGGGTCAAGAGACCCAGTACTTC	CASIPDLKGLAGRGQETQYF	TRBD2	TRBV7-8	TRBJ2-5	NA
TGTGCCAGCAGCTTAGTTCAGTCGGGAACCGGGGAGCTGTTTTTT	CASSLVQSGTGELFF	NA	TRBV7-6	TRBJ2-2	NA
TGCGCCAGCAGCCCGACAGGTGGGGAAAAACTGTTTTTT	CASSPTGGEKLFF	NA	TRBV5-1	TRBJ1-4	NA
TGTGCCAGCAGCTTACAGGGGAACACTGAAGCTTTCTTT	CASSLQGNTEAFF	NA	TRBV7-2	TRBJ1-1	NA
TGTGCCTGGGATCGACAGGGAACTTTTTTCGAGCAGTACTTC	CAWDRQGTFFEQYF	TRBD1	TRBV30	TRBJ2-7	NA
TGTGCCAGCCGTCAGGGAGGGAACACTGAAGCTTTCTTT	CASRQGGNTEAFF	NA	TRBV27	TRBJ1-1	NA
TGTGCCAGCAGCATGGGACAGGCCTACGAGCAGTACTTC	CASSMGQAYEQYF	TRBD1	TRBV7-8	TRBJ2-7	medium-sized